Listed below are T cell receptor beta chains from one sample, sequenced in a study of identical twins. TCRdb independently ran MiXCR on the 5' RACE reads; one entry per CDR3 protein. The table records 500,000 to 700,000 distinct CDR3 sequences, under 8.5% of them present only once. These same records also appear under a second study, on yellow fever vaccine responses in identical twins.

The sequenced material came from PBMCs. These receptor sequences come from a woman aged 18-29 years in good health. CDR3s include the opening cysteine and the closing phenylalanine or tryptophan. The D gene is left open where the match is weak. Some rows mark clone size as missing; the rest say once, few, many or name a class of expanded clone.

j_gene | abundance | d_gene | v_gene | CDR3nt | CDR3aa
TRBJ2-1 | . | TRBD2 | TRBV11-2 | TGTGCCAGCAGCCGGACTAGCGGGGGGATTGGGCCCAGTGAGCAGTTCTTC | CASSRTSGGIGPSEQFF
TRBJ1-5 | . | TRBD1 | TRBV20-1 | TGCAGTGCTATCCGGACAGGGCGGACTCAGCCCCAGCATTTT | CSAIRTGRTQPQHF
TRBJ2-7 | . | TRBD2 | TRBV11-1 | TGTGCCAGCAGCCCTCCCCTCTCTCGCGGGAGGTACCCCTACGAGCAGTACTTC | CASSPPLSRGRYPYEQYF
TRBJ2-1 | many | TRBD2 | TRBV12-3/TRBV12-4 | TGTGCCAGCAGTTTAGCGGGGCGGGAGCTACAGTTCTTC | CASSLAGRELQFF
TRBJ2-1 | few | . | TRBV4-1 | TGCGCCAGCAGCCAAGAGGGGCCCTACAATGAGCAGTTCTTC | CASSQEGPYNEQFF
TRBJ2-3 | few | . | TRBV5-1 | TGCGCCAGCAGCTTGGAGACAGGCACAGATACGCAGTATTTT | CASSLETGTDTQYF
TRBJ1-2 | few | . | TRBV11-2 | TGTGCCAGCAGCCTAAATGGACAGCCAACGACGGGCTACACCTTC | CASSLNGQPTTGYTF
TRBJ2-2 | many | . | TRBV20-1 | TGCAGTGCTAGCCCAGGGGGGACCGGGGAGCTGTTTTTT | CSASPGGTGELFF
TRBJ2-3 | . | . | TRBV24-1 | TGCAGTGCTAGTCCGGGGTTCCAGGGGAGTATCACAGATACGCAGTATTTT | CSASPGFQGSITDTQYF
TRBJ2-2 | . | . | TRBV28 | TGTGCCAGCAGCCCGACGAACGAGGCAACCGGGGAGCTGTTTTTT | CASSPTNEATGELFF
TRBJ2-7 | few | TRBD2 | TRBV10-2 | TGCGCCAGCATTCTGGGGACTAGCGGGCCTTACGAGCAGTACTTC | CASILGTSGPYEQYF
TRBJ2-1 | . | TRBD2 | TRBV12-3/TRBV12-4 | TGTGCCAGCAGTTTTTGGGCAGGGGCTAGGAGCGGGAGGGCCAATGAGCAGTTCTTC | CASSFWAGARSGRANEQFF
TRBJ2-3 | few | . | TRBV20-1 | TGCAGTGCTAGAGGGTCGCCGACACTCACAGATACGCAGTATTTT | CSARGSPTLTDTQYF
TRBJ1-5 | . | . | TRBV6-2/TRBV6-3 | TGTGCCAGCAGAAAAACAGGTGTAAGCAATCAGCCCCAGCATTTT | CASRKTGVSNQPQHF
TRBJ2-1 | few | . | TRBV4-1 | TGCGCCAGCAGCCAAGACTCCCCCCTGTACAATGAGCAGTTCTTC | CASSQDSPLYNEQFF
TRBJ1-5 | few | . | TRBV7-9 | TGTGCCAGCAGCTTAGACCCTACGGGGGGCGCCAATCAGCCCCAGCATTTT | CASSLDPTGGANQPQHF
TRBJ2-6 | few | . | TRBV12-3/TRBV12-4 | TGTGCCAGCAGACTATCTGGTATCTTCTCTGGGGCCAACGTCCTGACTTTC | CASRLSGIFSGANVLTF
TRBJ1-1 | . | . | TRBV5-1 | TGCGCCAGCAGCTTGGATACGTTTTCGAACACTGAAGCTTTCTTT | CASSLDTFSNTEAFF
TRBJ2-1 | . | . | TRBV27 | TGTGCCAGCAGTCCTAACGGAGGTCGGAGTGAGCAGTTCTTC | CASSPNGGRSEQFF
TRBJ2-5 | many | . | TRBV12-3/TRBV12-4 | TGTGCCAGCAGTTTTGGTCCCTTAGGTATACAAGAGACCCAGTACTTC | CASSFGPLGIQETQYF
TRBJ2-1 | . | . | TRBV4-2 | TGTGCCAGCAGCCAAGAAGGGACCTCCCCCAATGAGCAGTTCTTC | CASSQEGTSPNEQFF
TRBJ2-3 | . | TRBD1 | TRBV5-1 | TGCGCCAGCAGCCATCCGGGACAGGGGAGTGCAGATACGCAGTATTTT | CASSHPGQGSADTQYF
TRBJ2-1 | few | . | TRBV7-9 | TGTGCCAGCAGCCCACCCGAAGGGGATCCCTACAATGAGCAGTTCTTC | CASSPPEGDPYNEQFF
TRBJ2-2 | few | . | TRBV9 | TGTGCCAGCAGCGTAGCGGACACCTACACCGGGGAGCTGTTTTTT | CASSVADTYTGELFF
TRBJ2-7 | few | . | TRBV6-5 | TGTGCCAGCAGTCCTACCGGGGGCCCGGTCTTATTC | CASSPTGGPVLF
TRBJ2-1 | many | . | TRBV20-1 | TGCAGTGCTAGAGGTATGGATGAGCAGTTCTTC | CSARGMDEQFF
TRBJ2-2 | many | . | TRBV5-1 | TGCGCCAGCATTCTAACAGGGAAAACCGGGGAGCTGTTTTTT | CASILTGKTGELFF
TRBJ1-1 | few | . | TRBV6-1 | TGTGCCAGCACCCTAGTCTCGAACACTGAAGCTTTCTTT | CASTLVSNTEAFF
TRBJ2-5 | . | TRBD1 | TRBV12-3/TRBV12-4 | TGTGCCAGCAGTTTCTCGGGACAGGGCAAGACCCAGTACTTC | CASSFSGQGKTQYF
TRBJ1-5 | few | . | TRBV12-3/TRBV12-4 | TGTGCCAGCAGTTTCAGTAGGAGCAATCAGCCCCAGCATTTT | CASSFSRSNQPQHF
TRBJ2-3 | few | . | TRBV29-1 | TGCAGCGTAGGGAAACGCACAGATACGCAGTATTTT | CSVGKRTDTQYF
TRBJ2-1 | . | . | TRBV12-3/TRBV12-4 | TGTGCCAGCAGTTTACTTAGACTAGGGGGGTACAATGAGCAGTTCTTC | CASSLLRLGGYNEQFF
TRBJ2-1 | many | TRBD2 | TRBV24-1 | TGTGCCACCAGTCCACAGGTGGGACTAGCGGGGAACAATGAGCAGTTCTTC | CATSPQVGLAGNNEQFF
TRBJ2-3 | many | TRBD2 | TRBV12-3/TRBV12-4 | TGTGCCAGCAGTACCAGGACTAGCGGCACAGATACGCAGTATTTT | CASSTRTSGTDTQYF
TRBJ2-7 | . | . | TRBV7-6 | TGTGCCAGCAGCTTAGAGGGGGCAGCGGGAGCCTACGAGCAGTACTTC | CASSLEGAAGAYEQYF
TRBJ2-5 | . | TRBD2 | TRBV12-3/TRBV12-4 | TGTGCCAGCAGTCTCAAGACTAGCGGGAGGAAGGAGACCCAGTACTTC | CASSLKTSGRKETQYF
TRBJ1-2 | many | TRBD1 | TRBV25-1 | TGTGCCAGCAGGGGGACAGGGCTTGGCTACACCTTC | CASRGTGLGYTF
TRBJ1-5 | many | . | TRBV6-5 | TGTGCCAGCAGGACAGGACATCAGCCCCAGCATTTT | CASRTGHQPQHF
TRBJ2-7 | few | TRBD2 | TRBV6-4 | TGTGCCACCGCACAGGGCCTCATAGTGGGGTTTTCTAGCGGGAGCGGCCTCGAGCAGTACTTC | CATAQGLIVGFSSGSGLEQYF
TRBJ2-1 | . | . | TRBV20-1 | TGCAGTGCACCCCGGGTCGGGACAACCTACAATGAGCAGTTCTTC | CSAPRVGTTYNEQFF
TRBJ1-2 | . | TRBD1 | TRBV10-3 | TGTGCCATCAGTGAGTCGGACAGGGCCTATGGCTACACCTTC | CAISESDRAYGYTF